This TCR beta chain derives from a study of regulatory T cells in long-lasting Graves disease. The CDR3 has 14 residues. V lost 1 base to trimming and J lost 1 base, with 10 bases between them. Germline assignment: CDR1 SQVTM and CDR2 ANQGSEA. Construction of the TCR beta libraries employed iRepertoire HTBI primers in conjunction with Arm-PCR of CDR3 regions. Using its own MiXCR run on the multiplex PCR reads, TCRdb lists one record per CDR3 protein. Among fewer than 550,000 distinct CDR3 sequences listed, 20% to 25% were seen once. Documented time point: persistent/refractory GD, antithyroid drugs over 5 years with positive TRAb. Extracted PBMC RNA gave rise to the TCR library. This clonotype was seen many times.

The chain uses TRBV29-1 and TRBJ1-1; no reliable D call. This material consisted of peripheral blood mononuclear cells (PBMCs), taken when the disease was refractory, from a patient treated with antithyroid drugs. The origin of this receptor is a female donor with Graves disease. The CDR3 sequence: CSVEGERTNTEAFF. As DNA, the CDR3 is TGCAGCGTTGAAGGAGAAAGGACGAACACTGAAGCTTTCTTT. The full variable domain, in which reference TRBV29-1 and TRBJ1-1 provide the parts outside the CDR3, is SAVISQKPSRDICQRGTSLTIQCQVDSQVTMMFWYRQQPGQSLTLIATANQGSEATYESGFVIDKFPISRPNLTFSTLTVSNMSPEDSSIYLCSVEGERTNTEAFFGQGTRLTVV.